This T cell receptor beta chain originates from a study of T-cell memory formation after mild COVID-19. Findings and caveats of the study: Detection of some responders pre-infection suggested pre-existing cross-reactive memory T cells participated. Researchers report contracting CD4+ clones mostly in CM and EM, with CD8+ clones in EMRA.

This CDR3 has 14 amino acids. The V segment lost 8 bases and the J segment 9 bases; nucleotides outside the gene matches: 6. Germline V lookup: CDR1 MNHEY, CDR2 SVGAGI. As concerns this clonotype: Its antigen is currently unknown.

In TCRdb, the 5' RACE reads were re-called with MiXCR into one record per CDR3 protein. Of around 340,000 distinct CDR3 sequences in the sample, 15% to 20% were seen once. This chain connects TRBV6-5 to TRBJ2-2, with 13 positions matching TRBD2. The receptor comes from a man in his late teens or twenties who had mild COVID-19 (a few samples of this study predate the infection). Cell type and time point are not known. The sample comprised PBMCs or a T cell subset sorted from them (not recorded which). The CDR3 reads CASHRLAGGRELFF. CDR3 bases: TGTGCCAGCCACCGACTAGCGGGGGGCCGGGAGCTGTTTTTT.